The 10 T cell receptor beta chains given below trace back to one sample, sequenced in a study of beta chain features in type 1 diabetes (dated 2018 in TCRdb). The library was obtained by the immunoSEQ multiplex PCR assay. All of the isolated RNA was reverse transcribed with the High Capacity cDNA Reverse Transcription Kit, so expressed TCRB transcripts were sequenced. As stored in TCRdb, this immuneACCESS dataset retains in-frame rearrangements with V and J assigned. A fraction of the clones does not appear; measured against another copy, unresolved V genes explain less than half of the discrepancy, and the remainder lacks a known reason. In this sample the table shows 120,000 to 150,000 clones, roughly 10% of which occur a single time. Approximately 0.69% of the sample is in the top ten clones. Sequencing was performed on central memory CD4+ T cells from blood. These receptors came from a middle-aged woman in good health.

This clone turned up a few times. The chain carries TRBV5-1 and TRBJ2-5; TRBD1 matches 7 bases. Germline CDR1 and CDR2: SGHRS and YFSETQ. V was pared by 4 bases and J by 2 bases, with 2 bases of the junction left unmatched. The CDR3 has 13 amino acids. The CDR3 sequence is CASSPGQQETQYF. The CDR3 DNA follows: TGCGCCAGCAGCCCGGGACAGCAAGAGACCCAGTACTTC.

V is TRBV25-1 and J is TRBJ2-3, with 11 nucleotides matching TRBD2. This CDR3 comprises 17 residues. J gave up 4 bases and V 1 base, and 7 bases lay outside the gene matches. The germline V gene encodes CDR1 MGHDK and CDR2 SYGVNS. The CDR3 nucleotides read TGTGCCAGCAGTGAATCCGCTAGCGGGGGGAGAGCAGATACGCAGTATTTT. It translates to CASSESASGGRADTQYF.

This chain connects TRBV6-5 to TRBJ1-1; TRBD1 is a possible D gene (6 bases). V shed 0 bases and J shed 10 bases, with 12 bases lying between them. Germline V gives CDR1 MNHEY, CDR2 SVGAGI. The CDR3 is made up of 13 amino acids. DNA for the CDR3: TGTGCCAGCAGTTACTCGCCAGGGGTTGGAGCTTTCTTT. Translation: CASSYSPGVGAFF.

This clone has just a few counts. The V gene is TRBV5-1, the J gene TRBJ2-6, with D possibly being TRBD1 (6 bases). This CDR3 spans 17 amino acids. V lost 6 bases, J lost 2 bases, and 18 bases lay in between. Germline V CDR1 and CDR2: SGHRS, YFSETQ. CDR3 nucleotide sequence: TGCGCCAGCACCCCTCTGCTGGGGGCGGCTGGGGCCAACGTCCTGACTTTC. This codes for CASTPLLGAAGANVLTF.

The chain couples TRBV4-2 to TRBJ1-1, with 7 bases that match TRBD1. V gave up 0 bases and J gave up 4 bases; unmatched junction bases: 8. The CDR3 covers 16 residues. Germline V gene lookup returns CDR1 LGHNA and CDR2 YNFKEQ. The CDR3 DNA follows: TGTGCCAGCAGCCAAGAGGCTCAGGGGGGAGTCACTGAAGCTTTCTTT. It encodes CASSQEAQGGVTEAFF.

This clone turned up a few times. V is TRBV7-9 and J is TRBJ1-2, with D unclear. Trimming left V 1 base short and J 4 bases short, with 10 bases between. Germline loops: CDR1 SEHNR, CDR2 FQNEAQ (reference sequence). The CDR3 runs to 14 residues. The CDR3 nucleotides are TGTGCCAGCAGCTTAGGGGCAGGAAGCTATGGCTACACCTTC. It codes for CASSLGAGSYGYTF.

This clone was observed a single time. The sample holds other DNA sequences that translate to the same CDR3. This chain connects TRBV10-3 to TRBJ2-2; 7 nucleotides line up with TRBD1. Germline lookup yields CDR1 ENHRY and CDR2 SYGVKD. The J segment lost 1 base and the V segment lost 6 bases, leaving 5 bases of the junction unmatched. The CDR3 loop spans 15 amino acids. The CDR3 region is CAIRGDRENTGELFF. In DNA, the CDR3 is TGTGCCATCAGGGGCGACAGGGAGAACACCGGGGAGCTGTTTTTT.

Only a few counts were recorded for this clone. Within the sample, other DNA sequences also encode this same CDR3. The genes are TRBV6-5 and TRBJ2-7; the D gene is possibly TRBD1 (6 bases). Germline assignment: CDR1 MNHEY and CDR2 SVGAGI. This CDR3 is built from 14 residues. Deletions cut 2 bases from V and 2 bases from J, with 10 bases between. CDR3 sequence: CASSYLTGTYEQYF. The CDR3 bases are TGTGCCAGCAGTTACCTGACAGGAACCTACGAGCAGTACTTC.

This clone was seen many times. The genes are TRBV2 and TRBJ2-3; D is possibly TRBD2 (5 bases). This CDR3 comprises 16 residues. Germline values: CDR1 SNHLY, CDR2 FYNNEI. The V gene lost 5 bases and the J gene lost 0 bases, with 15 bases spanning the gap. CDR3 in amino acids: CASSQTSWASTDTQYF. The CDR3, as DNA: TGTGCCAGCAGTCAAACTAGTTGGGCTAGCACAGATACGCAGTATTTT.

This clone was found a few times. The chain recombines TRBV6-1 with TRBJ2-3, with D perhaps TRBD2 (5 bases). V shed 0 bases and J shed 1 base, with 8 bases lying between them. In germline, CDR1 is MNHNS, CDR2 SASEGT. The CDR3 sequence is 15 residues long. The DNA of the CDR3 is TGTGCCAGCAGTGAAGCCTGGGGAGGCACAGATACGCAGTATTTT. Translating it yields CASSEAWGGTDTQYF.